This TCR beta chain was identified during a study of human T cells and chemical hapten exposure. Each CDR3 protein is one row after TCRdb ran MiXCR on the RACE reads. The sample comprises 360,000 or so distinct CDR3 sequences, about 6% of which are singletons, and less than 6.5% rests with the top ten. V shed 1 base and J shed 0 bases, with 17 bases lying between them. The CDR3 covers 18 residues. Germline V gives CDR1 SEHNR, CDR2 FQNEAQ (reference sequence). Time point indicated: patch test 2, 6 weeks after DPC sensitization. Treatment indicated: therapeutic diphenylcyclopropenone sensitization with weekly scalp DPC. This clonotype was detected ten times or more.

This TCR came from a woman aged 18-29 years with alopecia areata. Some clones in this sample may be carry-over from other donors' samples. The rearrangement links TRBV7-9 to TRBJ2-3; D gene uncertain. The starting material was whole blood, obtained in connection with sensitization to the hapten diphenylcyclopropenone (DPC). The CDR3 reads CASSLDLWRDSSTDTQYF. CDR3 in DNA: TGTGCCAGCAGCTTAGATCTGTGGAGAGATTCTAGCACAGATACGCAGTATTTT.